The 10 T cell receptor beta chains presented below share a single source sample, sequenced in a study of blood T cells in healthy people across ages. For the second PCR, which ran for 7 to 11 cycles, a sample-barcoded 5' primer and a J-beta primer mix were used. Using its own MiXCR run on the 5' RACE reads, TCRdb lists one record per CDR3 protein. The sample holds more than 900,000 distinct CDR3 sequences; approximately 32% are singletons and the top ten take 9.5% to 13%. These data were also filed under a second study, of T cells of mothers and their children.

Sequencing was carried out using blood. These receptors came from a woman between 35 and 50 years old in good health.

A few counts support this clonotype. The V gene is TRBV5-1, the J gene TRBJ1-2, with D unresolved. Trimming removed 5 bases at V and 3 bases at J, with 14 bases between. Germline-derived CDR1 and CDR2 are SGHRS and YFSETQ. The CDR3 runs 14 residues. The CDR3 DNA reads TGCGCCAGCAGACAACAGCCGTCCGACTATGGCTACACCTTC. This translates into CASRQQPSDYGYTF.

With regard to this clonotype: Its ends do not fully match the called genes, so a read error is possible. The J gene is TRBJ2-5, the V gene TRBV28, with D unclear. The DNA end favors TRBJ2-7, so the J call may be wrong. This CDR3 has 18 amino acids. Germline V CDR1 and CDR2: MDHEN, SYDVKM. CDR3 amino acids: CTSSLLPRQDPLPGEQYF. CDR3 sequence (DNA): TGTACCAGCAGTTTATTGCCTCGGCAGGACCCCCTACCTGGCGAGCAGTACTTC.

In this sample, this clonotype turned up a few times. This chain links TRBV6-2 or TRBV6-3 with TRBJ2-1; D is undetermined. The germline CDR1 and CDR2 sequences are MNHEY and SVGEGT. This CDR3 comprises 13 residues. V dropped 2 bases and J dropped 15 bases, with 17 bases sitting between them. In DNA form, the CDR3 reads TGTGCCAGCAGTTACGACGAGAAAGGCACGATGTTCTTC. Protein: CASSYDEKGTMFF.

This clonotype was detected only a few times. The V call is TRBV2, the J call TRBJ2-1; D may be TRBD1 or TRBD2 (5 bases each). Germline values: CDR1 SNHLY, CDR2 FYNNEI. The CDR3 length is 13 residues. The V gene lost 7 bases and the J gene lost 13 bases, with 20 bases spanning the gap. The CDR3, as DNA: TGTGCCAGCACTGAGGGGCAGGGAATCTCTCAGTTCTTC. As protein: CASTEGQGISQFF.

The J gene is TRBJ2-5, the V gene TRBV7-2; D unresolved. This CDR3 has 13 residues. The V gene lost 5 bases and the J gene lost 3 bases, with 10 bases spanning the gap. From germline, CDR1 is SGHTA and CDR2 FQGNSA. CDR3 amino acids: CASSLQTEETQYF. CDR3 nucleotides: TGTGCCAGCAGCCTACAAACGGAAGAGACCCAGTACTTC.

This clonotype was detected a few times. The chain joins TRBV11-2 to TRBJ2-7, with D hard to call. The V gene's germline CDR1 is SGHAT and CDR2 FQNNGV. The V end lost 4 bases, the J end lost 6 bases, and 16 bases lay between the germline ends. The CDR3 runs 14 residues. In DNA form, the CDR3 reads TGTGCCAGCAGCTCGTCCGGGTCCCTGGTCGAGCAGTACTTC. Its translation: CASSSSGSLVEQYF.

This clonotype was picked up a small number of times. The rearrangement joins TRBV18 to TRBJ1-2; the match to TRBD1 covers 9 bases. The V segment lost 5 bases and the J segment 2 bases; nucleotides outside the gene matches: 6. CDR1 is KGHSH, CDR2 LQKENI, per germline. This CDR3 is built from 15 residues. CDR3 bases: TGTGCCAGCTCATTGTGGACAGGGGAAAACTATGGCTACACCTTC. Translating it yields CASSLWTGENYGYTF.

DNA of the CDR3: TGCAGCGTTGGAGGACAGGGGAGACAAGAGACCCAGTACTTC. The encoded protein is CSVGGQGRQETQYF. The V and J genes are TRBV29-1 and TRBJ2-4; 9 bases map to TRBD1. TRBJ2-5 explains the end of the DNA better; the J call may be wrong. The CDR3 sequence is 14 residues long. Germline V gene data show CDR1 as SQVTM and CDR2 as ANQGSEA.

In regard to this clonotype: A junction boundary mismatches the germline segment, possibly from a read error. The chain joins TRBV5-1 to TRBJ1-1; possible D gene TRBD1, 6 bases. The V gene's germline CDR1 is SGHRS and CDR2 YFSETQ. The CDR3 consists of 17 residues. CDR3 nucleotides: TGCGCCGGCAGCCTCGGGACAACTACTTTCCCGAACACTGAAGCTTTCTTT. It translates to CAGSLGTTTFPNTEAFF.

The rearrangement uses TRBV2 and TRBJ2-4; D remains unclear. The CDR3 is 14 residues long. CDR1 and CDR2 from the germline V gene are SNHLY and FYNNEI. Trimming took 0 bases from V and 13 from J, leaving 16 bases between them. The CDR3 reads CASSEARRANEQYF. The CDR3 DNA follows: TGTGCCAGCAGTGAAGCTCGTCGGGCCAATGAGCAGTACTTC.